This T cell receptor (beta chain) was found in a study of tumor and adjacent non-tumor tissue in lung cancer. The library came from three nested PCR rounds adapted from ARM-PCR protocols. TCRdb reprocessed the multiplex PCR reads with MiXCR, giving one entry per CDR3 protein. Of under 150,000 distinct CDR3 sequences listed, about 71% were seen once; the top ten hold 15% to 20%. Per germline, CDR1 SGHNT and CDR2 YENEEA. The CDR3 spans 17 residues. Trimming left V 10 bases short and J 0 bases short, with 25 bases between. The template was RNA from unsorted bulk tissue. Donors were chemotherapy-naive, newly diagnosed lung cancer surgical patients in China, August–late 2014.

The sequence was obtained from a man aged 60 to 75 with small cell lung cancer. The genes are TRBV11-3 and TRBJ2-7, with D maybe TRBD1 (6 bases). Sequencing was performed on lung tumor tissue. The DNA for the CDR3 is TGTGCCATCACCCCTCCGGGTTTGGGGGCCAGCTCCTACGAGCAGTACTTC. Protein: CAITPPGLGASSYEQYF.